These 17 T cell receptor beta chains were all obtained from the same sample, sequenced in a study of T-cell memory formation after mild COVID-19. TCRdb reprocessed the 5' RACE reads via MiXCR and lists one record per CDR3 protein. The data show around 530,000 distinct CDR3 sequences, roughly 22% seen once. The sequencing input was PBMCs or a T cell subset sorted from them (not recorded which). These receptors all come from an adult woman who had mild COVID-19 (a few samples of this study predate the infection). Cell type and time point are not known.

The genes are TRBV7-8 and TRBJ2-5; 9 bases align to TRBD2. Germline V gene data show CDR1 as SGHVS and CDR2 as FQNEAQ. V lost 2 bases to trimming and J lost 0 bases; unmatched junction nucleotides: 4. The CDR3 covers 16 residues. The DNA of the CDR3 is TGTGCCAGCAGCTTATTGGTAGCGGGAGACCAAGAGACCCAGTACTTC. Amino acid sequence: CASSLLVAGDQETQYF.

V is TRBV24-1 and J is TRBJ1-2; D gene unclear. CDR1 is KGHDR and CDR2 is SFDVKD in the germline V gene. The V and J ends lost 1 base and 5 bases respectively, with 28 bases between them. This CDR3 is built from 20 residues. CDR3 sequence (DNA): TGTGCCACCAGTGATTTAGGCAACGTAACAAAAGGAGCTTCGGGATATGGCTACACCTTC. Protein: CATSDLGNVTKGASGYGYTF.

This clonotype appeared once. CDR3 sequence reads: CASSLDAGSGNTIYF. In nucleotides, the CDR3 is TGTGCCAGCAGCTTAGATGCAGGGTCTGGAAACACCATATATTTT. This sequence joins TRBV7-2 and TRBJ1-3, with D tentatively TRBD1 (5 bases). V was cut by 1 base and J by 1 base, with 8 bases left in between. The CDR3 spans 15 residues. Looked up from germline, CDR1 is SGHTA and CDR2 is FQGNSA. The full variable domain, with the rest looked up from reference TRBV7-2 and TRBJ1-3, is GAGVSQSPSNKVTEKGKDVELRCDPISGHTALYWYRQSLGQGLEFLIYFQGNSAPDKSGLPSDRFSAERTGGSVSTLTIQRTQQEDSAVYLCASSLDAGSGNTIYFGEGSWLTVV.

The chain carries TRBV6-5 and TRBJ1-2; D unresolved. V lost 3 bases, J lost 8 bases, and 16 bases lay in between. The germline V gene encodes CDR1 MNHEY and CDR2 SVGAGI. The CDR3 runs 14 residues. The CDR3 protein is CASSYQLDPRGYTF. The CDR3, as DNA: TGTGCCAGCAGTTATCAATTAGACCCGCGAGGCTACACCTTC.

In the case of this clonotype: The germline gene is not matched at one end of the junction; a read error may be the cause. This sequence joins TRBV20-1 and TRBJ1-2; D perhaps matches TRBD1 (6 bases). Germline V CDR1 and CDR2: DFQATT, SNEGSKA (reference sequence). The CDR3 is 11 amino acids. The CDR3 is CRAGGPYGYTF. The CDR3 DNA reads TGCCGTGCGGGGGGCCCCTATGGCTACACCTTC.

The CDR3 spells CASSKGLAGVNEQFF. The CDR3 DNA sequence: TGTGCCAGCAGCAAGGGACTAGCGGGAGTCAATGAGCAGTTCTTC. V and J are TRBV11-2 and TRBJ2-1; 14 nucleotides match TRBD2. CDR1 SGHAT and CDR2 FQNNGV come from the germline V gene. The trim removed 5 bases at V and 6 bases at J, leaving 3 bases unmatched. The CDR3 is 15 residues long.

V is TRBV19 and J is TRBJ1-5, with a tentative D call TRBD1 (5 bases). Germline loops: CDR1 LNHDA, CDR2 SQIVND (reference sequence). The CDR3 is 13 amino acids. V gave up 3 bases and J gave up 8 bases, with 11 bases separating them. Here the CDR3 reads CASSIGGTEPQHF. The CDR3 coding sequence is TGTGCCAGTAGTATCGGAGGGACGGAGCCCCAGCATTTT.

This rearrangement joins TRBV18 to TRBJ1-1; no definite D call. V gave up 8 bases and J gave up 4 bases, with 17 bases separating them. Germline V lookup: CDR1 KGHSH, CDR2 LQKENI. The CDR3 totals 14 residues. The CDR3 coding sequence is TGTGCCAGCCTCCGCCGGGAGGGTGGCACTGAAGCTTTCTTT. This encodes CASLRREGGTEAFF.

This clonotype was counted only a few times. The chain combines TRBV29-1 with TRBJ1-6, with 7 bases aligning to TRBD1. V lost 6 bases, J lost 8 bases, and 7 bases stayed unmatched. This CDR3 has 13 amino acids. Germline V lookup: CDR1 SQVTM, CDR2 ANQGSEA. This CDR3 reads CSVRQGRDSPLHF. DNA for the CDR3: TGCAGCGTCCGACAGGGTCGTGATTCACCCCTCCACTTT.

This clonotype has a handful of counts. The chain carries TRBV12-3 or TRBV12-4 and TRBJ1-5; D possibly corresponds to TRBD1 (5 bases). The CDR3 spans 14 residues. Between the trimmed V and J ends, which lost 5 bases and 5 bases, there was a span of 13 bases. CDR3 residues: CASSPRGPYQPQHF. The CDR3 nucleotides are TGTGCCAGCAGTCCTCGGGGCCCATATCAGCCCCAGCATTTT.

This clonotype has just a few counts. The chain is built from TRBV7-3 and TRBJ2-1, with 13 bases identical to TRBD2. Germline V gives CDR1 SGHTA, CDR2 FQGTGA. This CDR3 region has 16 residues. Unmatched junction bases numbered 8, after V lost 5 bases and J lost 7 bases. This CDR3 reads CASSLLTSGGANEQFF. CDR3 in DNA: TGTGCCAGCAGCCTCCTCACTAGCGGGGGGGCGAATGAGCAGTTCTTC.

The CDR3 DNA follows: TGTGCCAGCTCACCAGACAGGGCAGGGGGTAATCAGCCCCAGCATTTT. It yields the protein CASSPDRAGGNQPQHF. V usage is TRBV18 and J usage is TRBJ1-5; 7 positions agree with TRBD1. The CDR3 loop spans 16 amino acids. The trim removed 2 bases at V and 4 bases at J, leaving 8 bases unmatched. Germline V gives CDR1 KGHSH, CDR2 LQKENI.

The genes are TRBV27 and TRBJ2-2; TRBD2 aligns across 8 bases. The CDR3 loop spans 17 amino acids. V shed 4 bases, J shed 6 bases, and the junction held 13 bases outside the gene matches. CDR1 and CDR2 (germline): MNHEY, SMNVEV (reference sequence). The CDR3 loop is CASSSPRTGGPAGELFF. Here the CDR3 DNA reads TGTGCCAGCAGTTCCCCCCGTACGGGGGGGCCAGCCGGGGAGCTGTTTTTT.

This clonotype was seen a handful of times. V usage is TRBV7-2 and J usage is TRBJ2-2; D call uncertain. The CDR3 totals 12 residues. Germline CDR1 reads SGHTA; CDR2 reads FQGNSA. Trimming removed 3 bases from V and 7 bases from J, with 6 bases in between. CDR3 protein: CASSFYVGELFF. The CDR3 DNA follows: TGTGCCAGCAGCTTTTACGTCGGGGAGCTGTTTTTT.

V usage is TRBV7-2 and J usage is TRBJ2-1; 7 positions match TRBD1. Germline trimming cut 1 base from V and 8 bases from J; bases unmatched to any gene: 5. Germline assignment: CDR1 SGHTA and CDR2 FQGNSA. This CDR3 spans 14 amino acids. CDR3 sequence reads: CASSLVGQYDEQFF. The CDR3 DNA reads TGTGCCAGCAGCTTAGTGGGACAGTACGATGAGCAGTTCTTC.

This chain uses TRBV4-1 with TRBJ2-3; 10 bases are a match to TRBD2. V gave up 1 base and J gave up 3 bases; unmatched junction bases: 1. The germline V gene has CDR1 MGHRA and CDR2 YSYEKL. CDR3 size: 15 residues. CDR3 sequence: CASSQVLAGTDTQYF. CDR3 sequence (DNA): TGCGCCAGCAGCCAAGTACTAGCGGGGACAGATACGCAGTATTTT.

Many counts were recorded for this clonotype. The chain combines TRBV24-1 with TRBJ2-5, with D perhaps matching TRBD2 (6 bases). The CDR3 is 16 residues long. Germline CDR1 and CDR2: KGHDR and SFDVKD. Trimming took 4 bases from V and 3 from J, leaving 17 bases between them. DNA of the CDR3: TGTGCCACCAGTGACCGGGGGACCCGATTCGAAGAGACCCAGTACTTC. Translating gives CATSDRGTRFEETQYF.